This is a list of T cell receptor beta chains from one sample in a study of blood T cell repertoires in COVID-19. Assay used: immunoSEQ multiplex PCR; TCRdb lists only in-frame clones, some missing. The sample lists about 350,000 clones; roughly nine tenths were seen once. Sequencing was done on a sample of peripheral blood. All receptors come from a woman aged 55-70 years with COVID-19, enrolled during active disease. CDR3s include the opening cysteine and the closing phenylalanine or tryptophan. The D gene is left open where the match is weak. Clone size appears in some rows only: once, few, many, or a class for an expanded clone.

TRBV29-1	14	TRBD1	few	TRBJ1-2	CSVAPGQGAYGYTF	TGCAGCGTTGCTCCGGGACAGGGGGCCTATGGCTACACCTTC
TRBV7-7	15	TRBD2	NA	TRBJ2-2	CASSLLAGGTGELFF	TGTGCCAGCAGCTTACTAGCGGGGGGGACCGGGGAGCTGTTTTTT
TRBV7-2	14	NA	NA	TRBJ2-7	CASSLGQNSYEQYF	TGTGCCAGCAGCTTAGGACAGAACTCCTACGAGCAGTACTTC
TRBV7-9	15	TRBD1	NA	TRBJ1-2	CASSGRTGGASGYTF	TGTGCCAGCAGCGGACGGACAGGGGGCGCGAGTGGCTACACCTTC
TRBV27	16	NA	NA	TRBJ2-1	CASRQDYDRNYNEQFF	TGTGCCAGCAGACAGGACTACGACAGAAACTACAATGAGCAGTTCTTC
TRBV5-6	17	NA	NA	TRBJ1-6	CASSRTDGSSYNSPLHF	TGTGCCAGCAGCCGGACGGACGGGAGCTCCTATAATTCACCCCTCCACTTT
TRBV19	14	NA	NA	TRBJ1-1	CASTTPGGGTEAFF	TGTGCCAGTACCACCCCGGGGGGGGGCACTGAAGCTTTCTTT
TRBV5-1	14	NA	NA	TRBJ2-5	CASTRAGSQETQYF	TGCGCCAGCACCCGGGCGGGGAGCCAAGAGACCCAGTACTTC
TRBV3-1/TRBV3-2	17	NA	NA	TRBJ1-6	CASSQDYSRSYNSPLHF	TGTGCCAGCAGCCAAGATTATTCTCGCTCCTATAATTCACCCCTCCACTTT
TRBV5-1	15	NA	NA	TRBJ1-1	CASNPLRGMNTEAFF	TGCGCCAGCAACCCACTACGAGGCATGAACACTGAAGCTTTCTTT
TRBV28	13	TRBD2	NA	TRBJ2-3	CASRQTSADTQYF	TGTGCCAGCAGGCAAACTAGCGCGGATACGCAGTATTTT
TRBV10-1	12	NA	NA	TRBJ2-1	CASSATDNEQFF	TGCGCCAGCAGTGCCACAGATAATGAGCAGTTCTTC
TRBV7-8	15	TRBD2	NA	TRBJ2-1	CASSLEAGGPNEQFF	TGTGCCAGCAGCTTAGAAGCGGGGGGGCCCAATGAGCAGTTCTTC
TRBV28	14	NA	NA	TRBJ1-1	CASRPQGMNTEAFF	TGTGCCAGCAGGCCCCAGGGGATGAACACTGAAGCTTTCTTT
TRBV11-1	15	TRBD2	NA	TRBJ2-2	CASSLRLAVTGELFF	TGTGCCAGCAGCTTACGACTAGCAGTCACCGGGGAGCTGTTTTTT
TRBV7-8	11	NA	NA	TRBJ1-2	CASSPGGTYTF	TGTGCCAGCAGCCCGGGTGGGACTTACACCTTC
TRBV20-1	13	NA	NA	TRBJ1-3	CSASGLSGNTIYF	TGCAGTGCTAGTGGGCTCTCTGGAAACACCATATATTTT
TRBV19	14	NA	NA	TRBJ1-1	CASSSGTMNTEAFF	TGTGCCAGTAGTTCCGGGACAATGAACACTGAAGCTTTCTTT
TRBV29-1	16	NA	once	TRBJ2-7	CSVEDRRGAKGYEQYF	TGCAGCGTTGAAGATCGCCGGGGGGCAAAAGGCTACGAGCAGTACTTC
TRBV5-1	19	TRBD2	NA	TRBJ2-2	CASSRMPTSGGAQDGELFF	TGCGCCAGCTCCCGTATGCCGACTAGCGGGGGGGCCCAGGACGGGGAGCTGTTTTTT
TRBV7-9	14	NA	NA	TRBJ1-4	CASSFLGTNEKLFF	TGTGCCAGCAGCTTCTTGGGCACTAATGAAAAACTGTTTTTT
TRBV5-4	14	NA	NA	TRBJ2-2	CASSELALTGELFF	TGTGCCAGTTCCGAGCTAGCGCTTACCGGGGAGCTGTTTTTT
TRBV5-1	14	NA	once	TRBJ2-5	CASRNSGLERDQYF	TGCGCCAGCAGGAATTCAGGGCTCGAAAGGGACCAGTACTTC
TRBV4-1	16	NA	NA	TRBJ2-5	CASSQGARLDVGTQYF	TGCGCCAGCAGCCAAGGGGCTCGACTAGATGTAGGGACCCAGTACTTC
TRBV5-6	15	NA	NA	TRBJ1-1	CASSRGTLRGTEAFF	TGTGCCAGCAGCCGCGGGACTCTTCGGGGTACTGAAGCTTTCTTT
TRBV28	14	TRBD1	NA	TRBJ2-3	CASSSHRGSHTQYF	TGTGCCAGCAGTTCCCACAGGGGGTCACATACGCAGTATTTT
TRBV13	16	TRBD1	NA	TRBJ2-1	CASSFSDRGRVDEQFF	TGTGCCAGCAGCTTCTCGGACAGGGGGCGGGTCGATGAGCAGTTCTTC
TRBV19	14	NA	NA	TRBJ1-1	CASSISGVNTEAFF	TGTGCCAGTAGTATAAGTGGAGTGAACACTGAAGCTTTCTTT
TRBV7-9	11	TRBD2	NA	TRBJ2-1	CASRGGGEQFF	TGTGCCAGCCGGGGGGGAGGTGAGCAGTTCTTC
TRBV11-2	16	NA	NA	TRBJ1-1	CASSLARGRTNTEAFF	TGTGCCAGCAGCTTGGCACGCGGAAGAACAAACACTGAAGCTTTCTTT
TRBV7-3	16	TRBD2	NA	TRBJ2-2	CASSLTSGTNTGELFF	TGTGCCAGCAGCTTGACTAGCGGGACGAACACCGGGGAGCTGTTTTTT
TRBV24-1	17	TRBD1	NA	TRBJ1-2	CATSDFSRTGGTSGYTF	TGTGCCACCAGTGATTTCTCCCGGACAGGGGGAACGAGCGGCTACACCTTC
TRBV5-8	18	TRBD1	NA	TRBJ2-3	CASSSGRTGTGNTDTQYF	TGTGCCAGCAGCTCGGGCCGGACAGGGACGGGGAACACAGATACGCAGTATTTT
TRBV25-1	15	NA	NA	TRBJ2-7	CASSDTGTPIYEQYF	TGTGCCAGCAGTGACACCGGGACACCGATCTACGAGCAGTACTTC
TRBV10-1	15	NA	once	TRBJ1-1	CASPFGRGMNTEAFF	TGCGCCAGCCCTTTCGGGAGAGGTATGAACACTGAAGCTTTCTTT
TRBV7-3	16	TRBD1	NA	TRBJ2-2	CASSLNAGGSTGELFF	TGTGCCAGCAGCTTAAACGCAGGGGGCAGCACCGGGGAGCTGTTTTTT
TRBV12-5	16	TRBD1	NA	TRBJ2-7	CASGSPFRDRDHEQYF	TGTGCTAGTGGTTCCCCCTTCCGGGACAGGGATCACGAGCAGTACTTC
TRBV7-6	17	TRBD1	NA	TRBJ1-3	CASSLRLDRGIGNTIYF	TGTGCCAGCAGCTTACGGCTAGACAGGGGAATTGGAAACACCATATATTTT
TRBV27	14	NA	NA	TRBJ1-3	CASSRTASGNTIYF	TGTGCCAGCAGTCGGACAGCCTCTGGAAACACCATATATTTT
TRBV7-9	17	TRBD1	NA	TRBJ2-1	CASSLTYVTGIYNEQFF	TGTGCCAGCAGCTTAACCTACGTGACAGGGATTTACAATGAGCAGTTCTTC
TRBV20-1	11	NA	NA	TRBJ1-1	CSADRRTEAFF	TGCAGTGCTGACAGGAGAACTGAAGCTTTCTTT
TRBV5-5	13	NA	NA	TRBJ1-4	CASGRGNNEKLFF	TGTGCCAGCGGCCGCGGGAACAATGAAAAACTGTTTTTT
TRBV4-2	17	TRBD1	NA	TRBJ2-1	CASSQVGNRGGYNEQFF	TGTGCCAGCAGCCAAGTCGGGAACAGGGGTGGTTACAATGAGCAGTTCTTC
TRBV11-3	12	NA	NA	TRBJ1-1	CASTQVNTEAFF	TGTGCCAGCACCCAGGTAAACACTGAAGCTTTCTTT
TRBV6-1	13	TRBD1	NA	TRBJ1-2	CASSEWDRGGYTF	TGTGCCAGCAGTGAATGGGACAGGGGTGGCTACACCTTC
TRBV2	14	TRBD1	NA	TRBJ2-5	CASSGTGFRETQYF	TGTGCCAGCAGCGGGACAGGCTTTCGAGAGACCCAGTACTTC
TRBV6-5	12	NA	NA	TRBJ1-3	CASSNRGNTIYF	TGTGCCAGCAGTAACAGGGGAAACACCATATATTTT
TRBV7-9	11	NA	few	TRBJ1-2	CATGGNYGYTF	TGTGCCACCGGAGGGAACTATGGCTACACCTTC
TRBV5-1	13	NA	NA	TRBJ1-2	CASSVEGDRGYTF	TGCGCCAGCAGCGTGGAGGGAGACCGTGGCTACACCTTC
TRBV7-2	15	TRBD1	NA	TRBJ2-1	CASSRTGGSYNEQFF	TGTGCCAGCAGCAGGACAGGGGGGAGCTACAATGAGCAGTTCTTC
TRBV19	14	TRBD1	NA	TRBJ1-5	CASSGEPGQPPGHF	TGTGCCAGTAGTGGCGAACCGGGACAGCCACCAGGACATTTT
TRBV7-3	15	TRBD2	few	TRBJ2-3	CASSLEVAGAYTQYF	TGTGCCAGCAGCCTCGAAGTAGCGGGGGCCTATACGCAGTATTTT
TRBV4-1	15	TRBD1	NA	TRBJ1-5	CASSQGQGGKQPQHF	TGCGCCAGCAGCCAAGGACAGGGAGGTAAGCAGCCCCAGCATTTT
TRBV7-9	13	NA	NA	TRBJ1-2	CASSLVRQDGYTF	TGTGCCAGCAGCTTAGTACGCCAGGATGGCTACACCTTC